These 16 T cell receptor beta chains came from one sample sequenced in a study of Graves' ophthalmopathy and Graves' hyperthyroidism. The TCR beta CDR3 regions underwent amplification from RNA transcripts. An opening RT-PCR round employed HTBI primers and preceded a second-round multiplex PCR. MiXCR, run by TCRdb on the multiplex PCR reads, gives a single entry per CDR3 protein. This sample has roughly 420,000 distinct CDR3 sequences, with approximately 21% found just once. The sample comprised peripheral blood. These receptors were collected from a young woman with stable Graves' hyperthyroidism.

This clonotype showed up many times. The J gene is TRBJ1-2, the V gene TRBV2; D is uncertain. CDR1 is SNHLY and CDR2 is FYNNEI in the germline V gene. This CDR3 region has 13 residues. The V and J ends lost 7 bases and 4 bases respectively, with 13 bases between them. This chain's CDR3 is CASTLEGFYGYTF. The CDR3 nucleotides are TGTGCCAGCACCTTAGAAGGGTTCTATGGCTACACCTTC.

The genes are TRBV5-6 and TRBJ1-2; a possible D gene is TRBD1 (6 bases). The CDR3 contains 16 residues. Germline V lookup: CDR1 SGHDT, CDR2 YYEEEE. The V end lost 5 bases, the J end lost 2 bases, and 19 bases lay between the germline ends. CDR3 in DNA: TGTGCCAGCAGTCAAGTCACCGGGACACCCAACTATGGCTACACCTTC. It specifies CASSQVTGTPNYGYTF.

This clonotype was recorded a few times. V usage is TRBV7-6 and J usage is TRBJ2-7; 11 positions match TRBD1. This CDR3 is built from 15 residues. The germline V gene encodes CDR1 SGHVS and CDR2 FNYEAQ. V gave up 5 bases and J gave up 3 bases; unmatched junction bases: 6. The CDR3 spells CASSEGGTGGYEQYF. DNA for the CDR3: TGTGCCAGCAGCGAGGGAGGGACAGGGGGCTACGAGCAGTACTTC.

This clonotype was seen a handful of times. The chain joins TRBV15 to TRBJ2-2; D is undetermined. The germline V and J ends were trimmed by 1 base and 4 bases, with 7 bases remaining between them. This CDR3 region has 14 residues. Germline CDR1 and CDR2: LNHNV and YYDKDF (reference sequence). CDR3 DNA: TGTGCCACCAGCAGAGGCCTCGGCACCGGGGAGCTGTTTTTT. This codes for CATSRGLGTGELFF. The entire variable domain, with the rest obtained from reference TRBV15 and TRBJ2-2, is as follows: DAMVIQNPRYQVTQFGKPVTLSCSQTLNHNVMYWYQQKSSQAPKLLFHYYDKDFNNEADTPDNFQSRRPNTSFCFLDIRSPGLGDTAMYLCATSRGLGTGELFFGEGSRLTVL.

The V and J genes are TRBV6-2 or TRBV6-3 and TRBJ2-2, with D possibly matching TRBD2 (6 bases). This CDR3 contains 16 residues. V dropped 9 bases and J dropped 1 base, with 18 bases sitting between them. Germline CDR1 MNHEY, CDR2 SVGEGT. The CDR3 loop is CASGGVGDRNTGELFF. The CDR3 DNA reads TGTGCCAGTGGCGGGGTGGGGGACCGGAACACCGGGGAGCTGTTTTTT.

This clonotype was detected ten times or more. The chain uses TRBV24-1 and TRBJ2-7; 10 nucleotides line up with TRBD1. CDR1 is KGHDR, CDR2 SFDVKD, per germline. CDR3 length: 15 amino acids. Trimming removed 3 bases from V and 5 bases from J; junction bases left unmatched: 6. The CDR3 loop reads CATSDPGTGVHEQYF. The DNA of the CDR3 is TGTGCCACCAGTGATCCAGGGACAGGGGTCCACGAGCAGTACTTC.

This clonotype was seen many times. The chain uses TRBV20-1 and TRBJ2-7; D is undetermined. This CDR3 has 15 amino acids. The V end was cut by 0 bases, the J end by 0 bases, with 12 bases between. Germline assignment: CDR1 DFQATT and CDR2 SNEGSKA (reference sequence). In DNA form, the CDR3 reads TGCAGTGCTAGAGATCCCGCCAGGAGCTCCTACGAGCAGTACTTC. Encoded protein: CSARDPARSSYEQYF.

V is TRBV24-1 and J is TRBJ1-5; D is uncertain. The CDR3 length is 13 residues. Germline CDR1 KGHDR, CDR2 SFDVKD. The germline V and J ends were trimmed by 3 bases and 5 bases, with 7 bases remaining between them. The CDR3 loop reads CATSDGRYQPQHF. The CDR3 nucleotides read TGTGCCACCAGTGATGGCAGATATCAGCCCCAGCATTTT.

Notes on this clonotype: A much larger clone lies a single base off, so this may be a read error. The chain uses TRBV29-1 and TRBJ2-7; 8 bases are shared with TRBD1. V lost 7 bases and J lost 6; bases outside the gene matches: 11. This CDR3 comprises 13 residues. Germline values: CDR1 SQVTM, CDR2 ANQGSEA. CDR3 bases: TGCAGCGCCGGGCGGACAGGGCCCTGCGAGCAGTACTTC. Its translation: CSAGRTGPCEQYF.

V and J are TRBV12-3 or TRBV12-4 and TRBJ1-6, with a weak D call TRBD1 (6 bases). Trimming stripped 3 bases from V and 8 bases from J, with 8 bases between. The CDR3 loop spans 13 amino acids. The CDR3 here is CASSFRQDSPLHF. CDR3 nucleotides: TGTGCCAGCAGTTTCCGACAGGATTCACCCCTCCACTTT.

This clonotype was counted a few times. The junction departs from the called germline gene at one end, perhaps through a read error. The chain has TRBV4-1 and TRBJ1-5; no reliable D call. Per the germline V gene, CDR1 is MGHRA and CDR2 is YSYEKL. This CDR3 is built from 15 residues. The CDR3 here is CASTVSATSSQPQHF. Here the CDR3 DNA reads TGCGCCAGCACCGTTTCAGCAACGAGCAGTCAGCCCCAGCATTTT.

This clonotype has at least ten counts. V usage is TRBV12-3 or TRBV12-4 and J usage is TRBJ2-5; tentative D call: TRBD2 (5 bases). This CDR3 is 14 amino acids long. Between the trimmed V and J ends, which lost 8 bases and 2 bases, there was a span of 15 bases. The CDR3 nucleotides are TGTGCCAGCGCCGGAGGTGAACATCAAGAGACCCAGTACTTC. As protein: CASAGGEHQETQYF.

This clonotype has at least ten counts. CDR3 region: CSVITGLWNSPLHF. In nucleotides, the CDR3 is TGCAGCGTTATCACAGGGTTATGGAATTCACCCCTCCACTTT. The V call is TRBV29-1, the J call TRBJ1-6, with D possibly matching TRBD1 (6 bases). CDR1 and CDR2 (germline): SQVTM, ANQGSEA. V dropped 5 bases and J dropped 7 bases, with 15 bases sitting between them. CDR3 length: 14 residues.

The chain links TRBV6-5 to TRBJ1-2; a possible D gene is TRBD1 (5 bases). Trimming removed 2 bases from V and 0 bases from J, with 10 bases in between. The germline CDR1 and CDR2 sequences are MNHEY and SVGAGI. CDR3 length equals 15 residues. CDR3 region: CASSYPRGSNYGYTF. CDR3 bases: TGTGCCAGCAGTTACCCGCGGGGGTCTAACTATGGCTACACCTTC.

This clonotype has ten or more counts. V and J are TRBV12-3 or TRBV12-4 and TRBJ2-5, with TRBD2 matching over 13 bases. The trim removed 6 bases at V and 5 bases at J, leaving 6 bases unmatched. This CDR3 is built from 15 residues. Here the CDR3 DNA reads TGTGCCAGCAGACGGACTAGCGGGAGTGGGGAGACCCAGTACTTC. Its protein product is CASRRTSGSGETQYF.

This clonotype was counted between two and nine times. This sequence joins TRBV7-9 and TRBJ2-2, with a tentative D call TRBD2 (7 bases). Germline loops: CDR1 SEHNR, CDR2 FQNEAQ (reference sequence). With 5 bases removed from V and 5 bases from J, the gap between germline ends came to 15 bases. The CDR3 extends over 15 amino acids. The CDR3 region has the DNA TGTGCCAGCAGCACCACACAGGGAGGGACCGGGGAGCTGTTTTTT. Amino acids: CASSTTQGGTGELFF.